These 18 T cell receptor beta chains originate from one sample sequenced in a study of blood T cell repertoires in COVID-19. Libraries were prepared by immunoSEQ multiplex PCR; TCRdb keeps only in-frame clonotypes and omits some of them. The sample shows 90,000 to 120,000 clones, around 88% of them seen only once. Sequencing was done on a sample of peripheral blood. These receptors all stem from a man aged 50-59 years with active or convalescent COVID-19.

The sample holds a few counts of this clone. The V call is TRBV5-4, the J call TRBJ2-2, with 7 nucleotides matching TRBD2. J was trimmed by 3 bases and V by 3 bases; bases with no gene match: 5. The CDR3 has 15 residues. Germline loops: CDR1 SGHNT, CDR2 YYREEE (reference sequence). Written as DNA, the CDR3 is TGTGCCAGCAGCTCGGGACTACGGGACACCGGGGAGCTGTTTTTT. Translated: CASSSGLRDTGELFF. The full variable domain, in which reference TRBV5-4 and TRBJ2-2 provide the parts outside the CDR3, is ETGVTQSPTHLIKTRGQQVTLRCSSQSGHNTVSWYQQALGQGPQFIFQYYREEENGRGNFPPRFSGLQFPNYSSELNVNALELDDSALYLCASSSGLRDTGELFFGEGSRLTVL.

The chain has TRBV19 and TRBJ2-2, with D perhaps TRBD1 (6 bases). The CDR3 loop spans 15 amino acids. Germline CDR1 reads LNHDA; CDR2 reads SQIVND (reference sequence). Between the trimmed V and J ends, which lost 10 bases and 5 bases, there was a span of 20 bases. The DNA for the CDR3 is TGTGCCACCAAATCGAACAGGGCAGAGACCGGGGAGCTGTTTTTT. It specifies CATKSNRAETGELFF.

This chain links TRBV29-1 with TRBJ2-7; maybe TRBD2 (5 bases). V was shortened by 6 bases and J by 2 bases, with 8 bases between the two germline ends. There are 11 residues in the CDR3. In germline, CDR1 is SQVTM, CDR2 ANQGSEA. CDR3 DNA: TGCAGCGTCAGCGGACCCTACGAGCAGTACTTC. Translating it yields CSVSGPYEQYF.

The chain employs TRBV9 and TRBJ1-3; D remains unclear. Trimming removed 0 bases at V and 0 bases at J, with 4 bases between. Germline CDR1 and CDR2: SGDLS and YYNGEE. CDR3 size: 14 residues. The CDR3 sequence: CASSVANSGNTIYF. In DNA form, the CDR3 reads TGTGCCAGCAGCGTAGCCAACTCTGGAAACACCATATATTTT.

The V call is TRBV6-1, the J call TRBJ1-2, with 9 positions matching TRBD1. From germline, CDR1 is MNHNS and CDR2 SASEGT. The CDR3 totals 14 residues. V shed 0 bases, J shed 8 bases, and the junction held 4 bases outside the gene matches. The CDR3 sequence: CASSEAGQGVGYTF. The CDR3 region has the DNA TGTGCCAGCAGTGAAGCGGGACAGGGTGTAGGCTACACCTTC.

The chain uses TRBV19 and TRBJ1-5, with 7 bases lining up with TRBD1. V dropped 4 bases and J dropped 5; count of bases not matched to a gene: 5. This CDR3 comprises 14 residues. Germline loops: CDR1 LNHDA, CDR2 SQIVND (reference sequence). CDR3 sequence (DNA): TGTGCCAGTAGTACCGACAGGGCCGATCAGCCCCAGCATTTT. Its protein product is CASSTDRADQPQHF.

This clone was picked up a small number of times. This chain uses TRBV28 with TRBJ1-1, with 7 nucleotides matching TRBD1. Germline CDR1 is MDHEN and CDR2 is SYDVKM. The CDR3 runs 13 residues. CDR3 bases: TGTGCTTCGAAACCGGGACAGCCCACTGAAGCTTTCTTT. Amino acid sequence: CASKPGQPTEAFF. Using reference TRBV28 and TRBJ1-1 for the parts outside the CDR3, the full variable domain is DVKVTQSSRYLVKRTGEKVFLECVQDMDHENMFWYRQDPGLGLRLIYFSYDVKMKEKGDIPEGYSVSREKKERFSLILESASTNQTSMYLCASKPGQPTEAFFGQGTRLTVV.

This clone was seen more than once but under ten times. V gene TRBV28 combines with J gene TRBJ1-5; perhaps TRBD1 as D (6 bases). Germline CDR1 MDHEN, CDR2 SYDVKM. Trimming cost V 3 bases and J 1 base, with 16 bases left between them. The CDR3 contains 17 residues. CDR3 residues: CASSFGVRGASNQPQHF. The CDR3 bases are TGTGCCAGCAGTTTTGGGGTCCGGGGGGCAAGCAATCAGCCCCAGCATTTT.

A note on this clone: Compared with germline, one end of the junction differs, possibly owing to a read error. CDR3: CASSLDRDSTDTQYF. For the CDR3, the DNA is TGTGCTAGCAGCCTAGACAGGGATAGCACAGATACGCAGTATTTT. The J gene is TRBJ2-3, the V gene TRBV7-7; 7 nucleotides line up with TRBD1. From germline, CDR1 is SSHAT and CDR2 FNYEAQ (reference sequence). This CDR3 has 15 amino acids.

In its sample, this clone was seen once. V is TRBV19 and J is TRBJ2-7; 12 bases align to TRBD1. Germline lookup yields CDR1 LNHDA and CDR2 SQIVND (reference sequence). The CDR3 loop spans 14 amino acids. The junction had 3 bases not matched to a gene; V was cut back by 4 bases and J by 5 bases. CDR3 residues: CASSTGTGGHEQYF. The CDR3 DNA reads as TGTGCCAGTAGTACCGGGACAGGGGGCCACGAGCAGTACTTC.

This sequence joins TRBV27 and TRBJ2-5; TRBD2 might be the D (6 bases). Germline loops: CDR1 MNHEY, CDR2 SMNVEV (reference sequence). Trimming left V 6 bases short and J 2 bases short, with 10 bases between. The length of the CDR3 is 13 residues. CDR3: CASRGLGQETQYF. CDR3 nucleotide sequence: TGTGCCAGCAGGGGACTGGGACAAGAGACCCAGTACTTC.

J is TRBJ2-3 and V is TRBV2; D remains unclear. Germline lookup yields CDR1 SNHLY and CDR2 FYNNEI. Trimming removed 6 bases from V and 2 bases from J, with 12 bases in between. This CDR3 region has 14 residues. The CDR3 sequence is CASRGLESTDTQYF. The CDR3 DNA sequence: TGTGCCAGCAGAGGTCTAGAATCCACAGATACGCAGTATTTT.

The chain employs TRBV4-2 and TRBJ1-2; 10 bases agree with TRBD1. Germline V lookup: CDR1 LGHNA, CDR2 YNFKEQ. The CDR3 consists of 18 residues. Trimming took 4 bases from V and 8 from J; bases not matched to a gene: 19. This chain's CDR3 is CASSPGSQGQGRSKGYTF. The DNA of the CDR3 is TGTGCCAGCAGCCCCGGATCACAGGGACAGGGGCGGTCGAAAGGCTACACCTTC.

CDR3 DNA sequence: TGCGCCAGCAGCCCAGGGGTCGACAGGGGATTTCCCGAGCAGTACTTC. Translated: CASSPGVDRGFPEQYF. The J gene is TRBJ2-7, the V gene TRBV5-1; TRBD1 agrees at 8 bases. Germline CDR1 is SGHRS and CDR2 is YFSETQ. The V gene end was trimmed by 4 bases and the J gene end by 6 bases; junction bases not matched to a gene: 15. This CDR3 contains 16 residues.

In its sample, this clone was seen once. V gene TRBV7-8 combines with J gene TRBJ2-1; tentatively, D is TRBD1 (5 bases). Deletions cut 4 bases from V and 4 bases from J, with 20 bases between. The CDR3 is 17 amino acids. Germline assignment: CDR1 SGHVS and CDR2 FQNEAQ. This CDR3 is CASSWGRVRALYNEQFF. CDR3 nucleotides: TGTGCCAGCAGCTGGGGCAGGGTGAGAGCTTTATACAATGAGCAGTTCTTC.

The rearrangement joins TRBV9 to TRBJ1-1; 7 nucleotides agree with TRBD1. The V and J ends lost 0 bases and 3 bases, in that order; junction bases with no gene match: 5. From germline, CDR1 is SGDLS and CDR2 YYNGEE. This CDR3 region has 15 residues. The CDR3 sequence is CASSVVQGGDTEAFF. The CDR3 region has the DNA TGTGCCAGCAGCGTAGTCCAGGGGGGAGACACTGAAGCTTTCTTT.

This clone was seen only a few times. Other DNA sequences within the sample encode an identical CDR3. The genes are TRBV5-1 and TRBJ1-1; TRBD1 might be the D (5 bases). This CDR3 region has 13 residues. CDR1 is SGHRS and CDR2 is YFSETQ in the germline V gene. Trimming stripped 4 bases from V and 5 bases from J, with 12 bases between. The CDR3 protein is CASSLRGGTEAFF. CDR3 DNA sequence: TGCGCCAGCAGCCTCCGTGGGGGGACTGAAGCTTTCTTT.

The chain joins TRBV28 to TRBJ2-7, with a possible D match to TRBD1 (5 bases). Trimming stripped 3 bases from V and 2 bases from J, with 8 bases between. Germline V gene data show CDR1 as MDHEN and CDR2 as SYDVKM. The CDR3 runs 13 residues. The CDR3 reads CASSFSGPYEQYF. The DNA for the CDR3 is TGTGCCAGCAGTTTCTCAGGGCCCTACGAGCAGTACTTC.